This T cell receptor beta chain was documented in a study of blood T cell repertoires in COVID-19. CDR1 and CDR2 from the germline V gene are LGHDT and YNNKEL (reference sequence). The CDR3 spans 12 residues. V was cut by 4 bases and J by 14 bases, with 12 bases left in between. Produced via immunoSEQ multiplex PCR; TCRdb's table is partial and in-frame only. The sample carries about 270,000 clones, 70% to 90% recorded once. The rearrangement uses TRBV3-1 (or the pseudogene TRBV3-2) and TRBJ1-6, with a weak D call TRBD1 (6 bases). This TCR was sampled from a woman between 45 and 65 years old with active or convalescent COVID-19. Material for sequencing was peripheral blood. CDR3 DNA: TGTGCCAGCAGCCGGGTACAGGGCACCCTCCACTTT. Translation: CASSRVQGTLHF.